This record covers a single TCR beta chain. The antigen is undetermined. V lost 6 bases, J lost 6 bases, and 9 bases lay in between. The CDR3 has 12 residues. Germline-derived CDR1 and CDR2 are MDHEN and SYDVKM. This record belongs to a study of beta chain features in type 1 diabetes. Study-wide points: In type 1 diabetes patients, VDJ junctions had fewer insertions; deletions at these junctions were more frequent.

All of the isolated RNA was reverse transcribed, so expressed TCRB transcripts were sequenced. Produced via immunoSEQ multiplex PCR; TCRdb's table is partial and in-frame only. The sample yields 300,000 to 350,000 clones, roughly 8% seen once. The clonotype comes from a woman aged 18-29 years in good health. Sequencing was done on a sample of central memory CD4+ T cells from blood. J is TRBJ1-5 and V is TRBV28; D is unresolved. CDR3 amino acids: CASSGPLQPQHF. DNA of the CDR3: TGTGCCAGCAGCGGACCCCTTCAGCCCCAGCATTTT.